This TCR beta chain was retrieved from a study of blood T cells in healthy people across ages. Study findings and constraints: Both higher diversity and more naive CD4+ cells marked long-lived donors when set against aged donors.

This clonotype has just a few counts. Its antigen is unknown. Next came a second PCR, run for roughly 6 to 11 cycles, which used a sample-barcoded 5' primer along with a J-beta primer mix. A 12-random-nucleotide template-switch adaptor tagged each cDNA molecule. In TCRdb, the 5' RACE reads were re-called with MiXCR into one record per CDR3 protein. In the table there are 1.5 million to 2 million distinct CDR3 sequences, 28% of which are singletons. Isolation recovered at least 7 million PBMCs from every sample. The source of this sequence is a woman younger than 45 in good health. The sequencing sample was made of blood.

The CDR3 coding sequence is TGCAGTGCGGCCTACTCTGGACTGTTCTACCGGGAGCTGTTTTTT. This encodes CSAAYSGLFYRELFF. This sequence joins TRBV20-1 and TRBJ2-2; D is perhaps TRBD2 (5 bases). V was shortened by 6 bases and J by 9 bases, with 23 bases between the two germline ends. Germline CDR1 and CDR2: DFQATT and SNEGSKA (reference sequence). This CDR3 comprises 15 residues.